This T cell receptor (beta chain) emerged from a study of shared clonotypes between healthy human individuals. The repertoire was sequenced with immunoSEQ multiplex PCR; TCRdb's copy has only in-frame clones and lacks some. The sample lists more than 400,000 clones, 90% to 96% occurring once. This CDR3 contains 14 residues. Trimming stripped 0 bases from V and 7 bases from J, with 10 bases between. CDR1 is MNHEY, CDR2 SVGAGI, per germline. CD45RA-negative memory and CD45RA+ naive subsets were split from the CD4+ cells. This sequence originates from a woman under 40 in good health. The gene calls are TRBV6-5 and TRBJ1-5, with a weak D call TRBD1 (6 bases). Sample: naive CD4+ T cells sorted from blood. The subset was: CD45RA+ positively selected. This chain's CDR3 is CASSYSGQGQPQHF. The CDR3 DNA sequence: TGTGCCAGCAGTTACTCGGGACAAGGACAGCCCCAGCATTTT.